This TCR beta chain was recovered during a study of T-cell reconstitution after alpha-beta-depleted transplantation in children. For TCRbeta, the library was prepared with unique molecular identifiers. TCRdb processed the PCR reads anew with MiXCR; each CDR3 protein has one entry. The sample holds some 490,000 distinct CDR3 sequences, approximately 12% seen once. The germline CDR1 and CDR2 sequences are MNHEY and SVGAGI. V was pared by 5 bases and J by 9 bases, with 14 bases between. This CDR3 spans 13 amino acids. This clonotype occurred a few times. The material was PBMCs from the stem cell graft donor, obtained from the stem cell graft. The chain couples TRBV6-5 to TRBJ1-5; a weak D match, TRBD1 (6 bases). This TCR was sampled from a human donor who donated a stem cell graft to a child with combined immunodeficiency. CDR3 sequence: CASSRDISWPQHF. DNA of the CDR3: TGTGCCAGCAGTAGGGACATTTCATGGCCCCAGCATTTT.